The sequence of this T cell receptor (beta chain) was determined in a study of human T cells and chemical hapten exposure. Turning to the study itself: How much TCR each sample yielded varied, mostly because pooled library volumes differed slightly.

Per the germline V gene, CDR1 is SEHNR and CDR2 is FQNEAQ (reference sequence). Between the trimmed V and J ends, which lost 5 bases and 4 bases, there was a span of 20 bases. The CDR3 loop spans 16 amino acids. From whole blood left unfractionated, total RNA was extracted. Findings of the study overall: DPC sensitization produced no change in TCRs with frequency above 1 in 1000.

This clonotype has a handful of counts. Its antigen is still unknown. In the library, unique molecular identifiers were attached to individual cDNA molecules. Per the original data handling: A typical sample had 100,000 or so TCRs, with about 20,000 to 700,000 overall. Via MiXCR, TCRdb re-called the reads, giving one row per CDR3 protein. The V and J calls and clone size come from TCRdb's table, not from the authors' own analysis. The sample carries about 120,000 distinct CDR3 sequences, over 7% recorded once. The V call is TRBV7-9, the J call TRBJ2-5; maybe TRBD2 (7 bases). The sample comprised whole blood. The receptor was derived from a human donor in good health. Some clones in this sample may be carry-over from other donors' samples. This CDR3 reads CASSPGASGGRETQYF. CDR3 sequence (DNA): TGTGCCAGCAGCCCAGGGGCTAGCGGAGGTAGAGAGACCCAGTACTTC.